This T cell receptor (beta chain) appears in the sequencing data of a study of beta chain features in type 1 diabetes. Study overall: All samples combined gave over 100 million sorted cells for examination.

Study observations and caveats: Moderately but significantly shorter TCRB CDR3s were found in Type 1 diabetes patients in all four CD4+ subsets.

A note on this clone: Its target is not known.

The CDR3 extends over 13 amino acids. Germline assignment: CDR1 LNHDA and CDR2 SQIVND (reference sequence). V lost 6 bases, J lost 1 base, and 9 bases lay in between. Investigators reverse transcribed all isolated RNA, so they sequenced expressed TCRB transcripts. Only in-frame clones appear in the TCRdb table, and some are missing; sequencing was by immunoSEQ multiplex PCR. Among around 44,000 clones listed, approximately 68% were seen once. The sequenced sample was Tregs from blood. The V and J genes are TRBV19 and TRBJ1-1; no clear D gene. The clonotype was recovered from a woman younger than 30 with type 1 diabetes. CDR3 sequence (DNA): TGTGCCAGTAGCTCGCCAGGGAACACTGAAGCTTTCTTT. Its translation: CASSSPGNTEAFF.